This TCR beta chain was sequenced in a study of CD8+CD57+ T cells in acquired aplastic anemia. The study's findings and limits: Roughly 27 sequences, all CD8+ CDR3, were shared between patients and controls.

All sequencing subjects had displayed CD8+CD57+ cell expansion on flow cytometry. The enrolled patients all had severe acquired aplastic anemia. None of the patients had been given any therapy when their blood was sampled. Genomic DNA templated the TCR beta VDJ and CDR3 profiling. TCRdb recomputed calls from the reads with MiXCR, one row per CDR3 protein. The data show approximately 250,000 distinct CDR3 sequences, around 82% seen once. Turning to this clonotype: No antigen is known for it.

Trimming removed 1 base from V and 4 bases from J, with 7 bases in between. CDR3 length: 13 amino acids. The chain carries TRBV12-3 or TRBV12-4 and TRBJ1-1; D may be TRBD1 (6 bases). This clonotype was sampled from a human donor with aplastic anemia. Sequencing was carried out using sorted CD4+, CD8+, or CD8+CD57+ T cells (not recorded which) from PBMCs. The CDR3, as DNA: TGTGCCAGCAGTTTAGGGGGGCTCACTGAAGCTTTCTTT. It translates to CASSLGGLTEAFF.